These 20 T cell receptor beta chains were all obtained from the same sample, sequenced in a study of CD8 T cells in Susac syndrome. Reverse transcription of about 0.5 to 1 ug RNA was carried out with random hexamers. Each CDR3 protein is one row after TCRdb ran MiXCR on the immunoSEQ multiplex PCR reads. The repertoire holds some 180,000 distinct CDR3 sequences, with 80% to 95% as singletons. Sequenced: CD4+ T cells from PBMCs. The receptors derive from a human donor in good health.

This clonotype was seen a single time. The genes are TRBV9 and TRBJ2-3; 7 nucleotides agree with TRBD2. The germline V gene encodes CDR1 SGDLS and CDR2 YYNGEE. This CDR3 has 16 residues. V gave up 4 bases and J gave up 2 bases; unmatched junction bases: 10. The CDR3: CASSPRGAGITDTQYF. In DNA form, the CDR3 reads TGTGCCAGCAGCCCTCGGGGAGCGGGGATCACAGATACGCAGTATTTT. Together with reference TRBV9 and TRBJ2-3, the CDR3 gives the full variable domain: DSGVTQTPKHLITATGQRVTLRCSPRSGDLSVYWYQQSLDQGLQFLIQYYNGEERAKGNILERFSAQQFPDLHSELNLSSLELGDSALYFCASSPRGAGITDTQYFGPGTRLTVL.

The V gene is TRBV16, the J gene TRBJ1-3; D might be TRBD1 (5 bases). Germline CDR1 KGHSY, CDR2 FQNENV. The V gene lost 0 bases and the J gene lost 4 bases, with 10 bases spanning the gap. The CDR3 length is 15 residues. CDR3 residues: CASSQSVQAGNTIYF. The DNA for the CDR3 is TGTGCCAGCAGCCAATCGGTACAGGCGGGAAACACCATATATTTT.

The chain carries TRBV7-3 and TRBJ2-1; maybe TRBD2 (7 bases). CDR3 length equals 16 residues. Germline loops: CDR1 SGHTA, CDR2 FQGTGA. Trimming stripped 3 bases from V and 7 bases from J, with 19 bases between. The CDR3 region is CASSFSGTPGGNEQFF. The CDR3 region has the DNA TGTGCCAGCAGCTTCTCCGGGACACCCGGGGGGAATGAGCAGTTCTTC.

The V and J genes are TRBV18 and TRBJ1-2; D not resolved. The ends were cut back, 2 bases at V and 0 bases at J, with 10 bases in the middle. CDR3 size: 15 residues. Germline CDR1 is KGHSH and CDR2 is LQKENI. The DNA for the CDR3 is TGTGCCAGCTCACCAACAAACCGAGCTAACTATGGCTACACCTTC. This codes for CASSPTNRANYGYTF.

The CDR3 DNA reads as TGTGCCAGTAGTATAACGGTCCGGGATTGGAACACTGAAGCTTTCTTT. It translates to CASSITVRDWNTEAFF. The J gene is TRBJ1-1, the V gene TRBV19, with unresolved D. The CDR3 is made up of 16 amino acids. The ends were cut back, 2 bases at V and 1 base at J, with 14 bases in the middle. Germline assignment: CDR1 LNHDA and CDR2 SQIVND (reference sequence).

This clonotype appeared a single time. This chain uses TRBV5-1 with TRBJ1-5; no firm D call. This CDR3 is built from 14 residues. CDR1 is SGHRS, CDR2 YFSETQ, per germline. V was clipped by 2 bases and J by 6 bases, with 12 bases between them. The CDR3 protein is CASSFDETGQPQHF. CDR3 DNA: TGCGCCAGCAGCTTCGACGAGACGGGTCAGCCCCAGCATTTT.

The chain employs TRBV27 and TRBJ1-2; no clear D gene. V lost 2 bases to trimming and J lost 8 bases, with 12 bases between them. The CDR3 spans 13 residues. The germline V gene encodes CDR1 MNHEY and CDR2 SMNVEV (reference sequence). CDR3 nucleotide sequence: TGTGCCAGCAGTTTAACAGCTTCGAGCGGCTACACCTTC. This sequence encodes CASSLTASSGYTF.

This chain connects TRBV4-1 to TRBJ2-6; TRBD1 matches 7 bases. This CDR3 comprises 16 residues. The germline gives CDR1 MGHRA, CDR2 YSYEKL. J lost 4 bases, V lost 4 bases, and 7 bases had no gene match. This chain's CDR3 is CASSLSQGPGANVLTF. The DNA of the CDR3 is TGCGCCAGCAGCCTATCACAGGGGCCGGGGGCCAACGTCCTGACTTTC.

The chain has TRBV7-2 and TRBJ1-4; 7 bases match TRBD1. The CDR3 totals 13 residues. Losses at the gene ends were 5 bases for V and 8 bases for J; bases not matched to a gene: 5. Per germline, CDR1 SGHTA and CDR2 FQGNSA. This chain's CDR3 is CASSPGTEEKLFF. As DNA, the CDR3 is TGTGCCAGCAGCCCCGGGACAGAAGAAAAACTGTTTTTT.

This chain connects TRBV14 to TRBJ2-1; TRBD2 matches 7 bases. With 4 bases clipped from V and 1 base from J, the junction kept 7 bases outside the gene matches. CDR3 length: 16 residues. Germline-derived CDR1 and CDR2 are SGHDN and FVKESK. The CDR3 sequence is CASSPIQRGSYNEQFF. As DNA, the CDR3 is TGTGCCAGCAGCCCGATTCAGCGGGGTTCCTACAATGAGCAGTTCTTC.

This sequence joins TRBV19 and TRBJ2-1; 7 bases agree with TRBD1. This CDR3 is 13 amino acids long. Germline values: CDR1 LNHDA, CDR2 SQIVND (reference sequence). V shed 2 bases, J shed 5 bases, and the junction held 0 bases outside the gene matches. This CDR3 reads CASSITGDNEQFF. The CDR3 DNA reads as TGTGCCAGTAGTATAACAGGGGACAATGAGCAGTTCTTC.

The rearrangement uses TRBV28 and TRBJ1-1, with D perhaps TRBD1 (6 bases). The CDR3 has 12 residues. The V end was cut by 9 bases, the J end by 3 bases, with 11 bases between. Germline values: CDR1 MDHEN, CDR2 SYDVKM. CDR3 residues: CASSRGYTEAFF. The CDR3 DNA reads TGTGCCAGTTCCAGGGGTTACACTGAAGCTTTCTTT.

The rearrangement joins TRBV6-5 to TRBJ2-2, with 9 bases fitting TRBD1. The ends lost 7 bases at V and 5 bases at J; junction bases unmatched: 8. Germline V lookup: CDR1 MNHEY, CDR2 SVGAGI. The CDR3 covers 15 residues. CDR3 sequence reads: CASTKGQGRTGELFF. CDR3 sequence (DNA): TGTGCCAGCACCAAAGGACAGGGGAGAACCGGGGAGCTGTTTTTT.

The chain has TRBV6-2 or TRBV6-3 and TRBJ1-6; maybe TRBD1 (5 bases). Per germline, CDR1 MNHEY and CDR2 SVGEGT. The germline V and J ends were trimmed by 2 bases and 9 bases, with 11 bases remaining between them. This CDR3 is 14 amino acids long. DNA for the CDR3: TGTGCCAGCAGTTACGACCCCGGGGGTTCACCCCTCCACTTT. Its translation: CASSYDPGGSPLHF.

The chain carries TRBV18 and TRBJ2-3, with no clear D. CDR3 length: 14 residues. V shed 0 bases and J shed 7 bases, with 11 bases lying between them. Germline CDR1 and CDR2: KGHSH and LQKENI. The CDR3 nucleotides read TGTGCCAGCTCACCACCGGCTAATTTTTATACGCAGTATTTT. It codes for CASSPPANFYTQYF.

This rearrangement joins TRBV18 to TRBJ1-2, with D unclear. CDR3 size: 14 residues. From germline, CDR1 is KGHSH and CDR2 LQKENI. V was pared by 2 bases and J by 7 bases, with 14 bases between. The CDR3 sequence is CASSPSETSGGYTF. The CDR3 bases are TGTGCCAGCTCACCATCCGAGACGTCAGGTGGCTACACCTTC.

The chain combines TRBV27 with TRBJ2-3, with D uncertain. CDR1 is MNHEY and CDR2 is SMNVEV in the germline V gene (reference sequence). The CDR3 is made up of 14 amino acids. Trimming removed 1 base at V and 4 bases at J, with 9 bases between. The CDR3 region is CASSLYTGADTQYF. CDR3 coding DNA: TGTGCCAGCAGTTTATATACCGGCGCAGATACGCAGTATTTT.

The chain combines TRBV29-1 with TRBJ1-2, with TRBD1 matching over 11 bases. Germline CDR1 is SQVTM and CDR2 is ANQGSEA. The V and J ends lost 7 bases and 8 bases, in that order; junction bases with no gene match: 6. The CDR3 has 12 residues. The CDR3 coding sequence is TGCAGCGCTGGACAGGGGGCTGGCGGCTACACCTTC. Encoded protein: CSAGQGAGGYTF.

This clonotype was found a few times. The chain uses TRBV7-8 and TRBJ2-5, with a weak D call TRBD2 (6 bases). The CDR3 sequence is 14 residues long. Trimming left V 5 bases short and J 4 bases short, with 14 bases between. The germline V gene has CDR1 SGHVS and CDR2 FQNEAQ. CDR3 bases: TGTGCCAGCAGCCCCCGGCAGGGAGGAGAGACCCAGTACTTC. This sequence encodes CASSPRQGGETQYF.

The V call is TRBV15, the J call TRBJ1-2, with D possibly being TRBD1 (6 bases). The CDR3 is 14 residues long. Germline lookup yields CDR1 LNHNV and CDR2 YYDKDF (reference sequence). Deletions cut 1 base from V and 7 bases from J, with 13 bases between. The CDR3 sequence: CATSRVGGAGGYTF. In DNA, the CDR3 is TGTGCCACCAGCAGAGTCGGGGGCGCGGGTGGCTACACCTTC.